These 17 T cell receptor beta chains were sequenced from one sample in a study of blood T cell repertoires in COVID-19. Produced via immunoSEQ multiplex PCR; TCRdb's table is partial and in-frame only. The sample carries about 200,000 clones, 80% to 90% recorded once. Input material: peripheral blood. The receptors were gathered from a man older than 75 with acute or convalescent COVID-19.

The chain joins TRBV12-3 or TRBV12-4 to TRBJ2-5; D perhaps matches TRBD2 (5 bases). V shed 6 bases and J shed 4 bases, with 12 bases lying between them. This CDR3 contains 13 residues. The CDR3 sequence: CASSQASLETQYF. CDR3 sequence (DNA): TGTGCCAGCAGCCAAGCTAGCCTAGAGACCCAGTACTTC.

CDR3 sequence: CATSDLRQTGGLGTGELFF. The CDR3 DNA follows: TGTGCCACCAGTGATTTGCGGCAAACGGGTGGCCTGGGCACCGGGGAGCTGTTTTTT. V is TRBV24-1 and J is TRBJ2-2, with D unclear. This CDR3 has 19 residues. Deletions cut 0 bases from V and 4 bases from J, with 20 bases between. CDR1 and CDR2 (germline): KGHDR, SFDVKD.

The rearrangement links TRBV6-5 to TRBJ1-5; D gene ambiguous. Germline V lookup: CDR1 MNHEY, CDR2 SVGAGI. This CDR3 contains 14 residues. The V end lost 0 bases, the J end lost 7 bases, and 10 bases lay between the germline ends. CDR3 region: CASSYSEGGQPQHF. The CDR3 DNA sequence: TGTGCCAGCAGTTACTCGGAGGGTGGACAGCCCCAGCATTTT.

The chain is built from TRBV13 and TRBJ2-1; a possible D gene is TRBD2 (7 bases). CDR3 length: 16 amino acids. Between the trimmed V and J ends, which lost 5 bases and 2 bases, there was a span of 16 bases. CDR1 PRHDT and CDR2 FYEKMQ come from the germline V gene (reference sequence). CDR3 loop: CASSPRGGPTYNEQFF. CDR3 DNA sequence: TGTGCCAGCAGCCCGAGGGGGGGGCCCACCTACAATGAGCAGTTCTTC.

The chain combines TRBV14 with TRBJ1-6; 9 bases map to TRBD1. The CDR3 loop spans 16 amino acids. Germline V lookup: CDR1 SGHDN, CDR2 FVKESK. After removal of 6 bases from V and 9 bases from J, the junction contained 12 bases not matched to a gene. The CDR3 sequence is CASSPIDRGISSPLHF. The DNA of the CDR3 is TGTGCCAGCAGTCCCATCGACAGGGGGATAAGTTCACCCCTCCACTTT.

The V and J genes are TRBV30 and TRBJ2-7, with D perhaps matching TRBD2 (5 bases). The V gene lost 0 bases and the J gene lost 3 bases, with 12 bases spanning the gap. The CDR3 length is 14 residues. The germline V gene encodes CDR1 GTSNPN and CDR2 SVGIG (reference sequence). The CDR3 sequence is CAWSVGGPLYEQYF. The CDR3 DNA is TGTGCCTGGAGTGTAGGCGGGCCCCTCTACGAGCAGTACTTC.

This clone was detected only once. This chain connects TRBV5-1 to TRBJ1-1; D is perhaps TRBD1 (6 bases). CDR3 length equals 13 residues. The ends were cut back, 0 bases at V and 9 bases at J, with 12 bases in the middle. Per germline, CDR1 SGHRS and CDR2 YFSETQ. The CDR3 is CASSLAGTSKAFF. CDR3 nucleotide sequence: TGCGCCAGCAGCTTGGCTGGGACATCAAAAGCTTTCTTT.

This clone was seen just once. CDR3 sequence (DNA): TGTGCCAGCAGACTATGGACAGGGGGCGTTGAGACCCAGTACTTC. Amino acids: CASRLWTGGVETQYF. The rearrangement links TRBV6-5 to TRBJ2-5; 11 bases agree with TRBD1. V lost 6 bases to trimming and J lost 5 bases; unmatched junction nucleotides: 8. This CDR3 is 15 amino acids long. The germline V gene has CDR1 MNHEY and CDR2 SVGAGI.

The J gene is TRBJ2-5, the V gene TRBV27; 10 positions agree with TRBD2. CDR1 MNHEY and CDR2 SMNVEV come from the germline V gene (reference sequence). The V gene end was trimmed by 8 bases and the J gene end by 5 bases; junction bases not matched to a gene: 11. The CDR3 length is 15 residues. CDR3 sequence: CASRAGTSVLETQYF. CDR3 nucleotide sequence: TGTGCCAGCCGAGCCGGGACTAGCGTTTTGGAGACCCAGTACTTC.

CDR3 bases: TGTGCCAGCAGCCAGACTAGCGACCGCACAGATACGCAGTATTTT. As protein: CASSQTSDRTDTQYF. V and J are TRBV7-2 and TRBJ2-3; 8 bases are a match to TRBD2. The junction had 5 bases not matched to a gene; V was cut back by 5 bases and J by 1 base. CDR3 length: 15 residues. Germline CDR1 is SGHTA and CDR2 is FQGNSA. Looking up the rest from reference TRBV7-2 and TRBJ2-3 gives the full variable domain: GAGVSQSPSNKVTEKGKDVELRCDPISGHTALYWYRQSLGQGLEFLIYFQGNSAPDKSGLPSDRFSAERTGGSVSTLTIQRTQQEDSAVYLCASSQTSDRTDTQYFGPGTRLTVL.

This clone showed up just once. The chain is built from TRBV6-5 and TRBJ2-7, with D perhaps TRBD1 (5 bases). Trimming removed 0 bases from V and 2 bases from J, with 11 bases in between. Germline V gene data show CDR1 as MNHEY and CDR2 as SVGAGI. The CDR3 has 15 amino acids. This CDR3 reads CASSYSKVRAYEQYF. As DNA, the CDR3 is TGTGCCAGCAGTTACTCGAAAGTCAGGGCCTACGAGCAGTACTTC.

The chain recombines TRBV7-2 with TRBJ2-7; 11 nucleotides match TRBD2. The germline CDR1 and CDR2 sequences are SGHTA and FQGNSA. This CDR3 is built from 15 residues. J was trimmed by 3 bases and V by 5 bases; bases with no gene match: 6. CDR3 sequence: CASSVLAGAVYEQYV. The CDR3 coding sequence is TGTGCCAGCAGCGTACTAGCGGGAGCCGTCTACGAGCAGTACGTC.

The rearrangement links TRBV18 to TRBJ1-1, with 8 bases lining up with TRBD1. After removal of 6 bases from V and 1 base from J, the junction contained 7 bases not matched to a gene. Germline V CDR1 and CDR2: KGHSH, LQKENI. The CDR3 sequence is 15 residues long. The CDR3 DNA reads TGTGCCAGCTCCTCCGGGACAGGATCGAACACTGAAGCTTTCTTT. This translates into CASSSGTGSNTEAFF.

In DNA, the CDR3 is TGTGCCAGTAGTAGCGGTTTTAAAGGGACAGAGGAGTACTTC. It codes for CASSSGFKGTEEYF. The genes are TRBV19 and TRBJ2-7, with 7 bases identical to TRBD1. Germline values: CDR1 LNHDA, CDR2 SQIVND (reference sequence). The CDR3 extends over 14 amino acids. Trimming cost V 4 bases and J 11 bases; bases outside gene matches: 14.

The CDR3 nucleotides read TGTGCCTTAGGACAGGGGGGCACCGGGGAGCTGTTTTTT. Protein: CALGQGGTGELFF. V usage is TRBV28 and J usage is TRBJ2-2; the match to TRBD1 covers 10 bases. Looked up from germline, CDR1 is MDHEN and CDR2 is SYDVKM. The CDR3 sequence is 13 residues long. Unmatched junction bases numbered 4, after V lost 11 bases and J lost 4 bases.

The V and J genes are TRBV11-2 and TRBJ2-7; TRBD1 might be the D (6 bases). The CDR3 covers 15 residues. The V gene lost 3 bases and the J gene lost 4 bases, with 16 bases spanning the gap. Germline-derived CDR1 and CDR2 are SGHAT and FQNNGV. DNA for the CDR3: TGTGCCAGCAGCTTGGGAATAGGCCAGGGGTACGAGCAGTACTTC. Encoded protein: CASSLGIGQGYEQYF. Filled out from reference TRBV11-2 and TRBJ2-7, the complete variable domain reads EAGVAQSPRYKIIEKRQSVAFWCNPISGHATLYWYQQILGQGPKLLIQFQNNGVVDDSQLPKDRFSAERLKGVDSTLKIQPAKLEDSAVYLCASSLGIGQGYEQYFGPGTRLTVT.

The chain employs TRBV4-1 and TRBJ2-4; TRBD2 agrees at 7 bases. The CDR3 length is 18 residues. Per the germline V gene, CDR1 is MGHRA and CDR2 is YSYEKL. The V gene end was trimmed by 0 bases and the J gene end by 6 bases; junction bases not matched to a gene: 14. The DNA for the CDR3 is TGCGCCAGCAGCCAAGAGTCCCTCCGGGCTAGCGGTGGAAACATTCAGTACTTC. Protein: CASSQESLRASGGNIQYF.